The source of this T cell receptor beta chain is a study of blood T cell repertoires in COVID-19 (dated by TCRdb to 2018 to 2020). Turning to the overall study: Collaborator samples came from the United States, Italy and Spain and covered acute and convalescent phases of COVID-19. The prospective study material was composed of cDNA or gDNA derived from T cells, B-cell-depleted T cells, or PBMCs. Where available, HLA class I and class II types were taken from metadata supplied by the sample provider and were not determined by assay-based typing. The repertoires were released in a freely available public database meant as a resource for research on the immune response to SARS-CoV-2. A de-identified subject ID, COVID-19 status, age in years and sex were almost always included in the sample metadata. The samples were drawn from two sources: the first 160 participants of the ongoing ImmuneRACE study, and 950 to 1,500 subjects contributed by 6 global collaborators. Deeply sampled blood TCRbeta repertoires from subjects exposed to, actively infected with, or recovered from COVID-19 were included in the dataset.

What the study reported, not specific to this receptor: How much clinical and demographic metadata was included differed by source and by participant, and the metadata was provided uncurated.

TCRbeta CDR3 regions were amplified from genomic DNA using the immunoSEQ Assay, a bias-controlled multiplex PCR. As for the original processing: Within the assay, amplification of reference gene primers was used to estimate how many nucleated cells each sample contained. To quantify the absolute abundance of each unique TCRbeta CDR3 rearrangement, sequence reads were collapsed and filtered. For each sample, productive Simpson clonality was calculated as the square root of Simpson's diversity index across productive rearrangements. The table was pulled from immuneACCESS by TCRdb, which kept in-frame rearrangements only. Such tables lose some clones; where checked, under half of the loss comes from unresolved V genes, and the rest has no known cause. From that table come the V and J calls and clone size; the DNA was used to work out D and trimming. Here the sample has some 700,000 clones; about 90% occur a single time. The biggest ten clones account for more than 0.25% of the sample.

CDR1 and CDR2 are drawn from the germline V gene: SGHAT, FQNNGV. V is reduced by 3 bases and J by 14 bases, leaving a spacing of 13 bases between them. From the cysteine up to the phenylalanine, the CDR3 has a length of 12 residues. Only CDR3 DNA is held: 36 bases, read in frame from base 1. Collaborating institutions collected whole blood in K2EDTA tubes following their own protocols. Collaborator samples were shipped for TCRbeta analysis as frozen whole blood, isolated PBMCs, or DNA extracted from either sample type. For this clone: No cognate antigen has been identified for it. Base qualities are not provided; no much larger clone lies one nucleotide away.

The sequencing input was peripheral blood. Recombination connected TRBV11-2 to TRBJ1-4; too little of a D gene remains to name it. The sequence derives from a woman aged 18-35 years with acute or convalescent COVID-19. The CDR3 region reads CASSFTLSRLFF. DNA sequence: TGTGCCAGCAGCTTTACCCTGTCTCGGCTGTTTTTT.